The T cell receptor (beta chain) under discussion was sequenced for a study of cytomegalovirus exposure and HLA in healthy donors (dated 2017 in TCRdb). Regarding the study in general: According to a later analysis, the approximately 120 validation repertoires were produced on the same platform as the 700 or so repertoires of the first cohort. The aim of the study was to test whether cataloging public T cell receptors could identify signatures of past pathogen exposure. In addition to the first cohort of 666 subjects, a separate validation cohort of 130 or so different subjects was used. To predict cytomegalovirus infection status, the study brought together high-throughput TCR immunosequencing, statistical association of individual TCRs with disease status, and machine learning. The research as a whole found: In vitro tests confirmed that a few of the cytomegalovirus-associated TCR beta chains recognize cytomegalovirus antigens. In a later analysis, TCRs clustered in the first cohort were found to also tend to co-occur in the 120 validation repertoires, with approximately 94% of cluster scores above 0. While some public TCRs were present in many individuals, most TCR sequences turned up only very rarely across donors. A later analysis lacked HLA typing for the validation cohort, so it scored co-occurrence in that cohort across all 120 or so repertoires. In the study, some 160 TCR beta chains were listed as associated with cytomegalovirus. The authors suggested that the approach could potentially be generalized to other disease states and immunological phenotypes. The classifier was reported to diagnose cytomegalovirus status with high specificity and sensitivity in both the original and validation cohorts.

CDR1 and CDR2 are drawn from the germline V gene: MGHRA, YSYEKL. From the cysteine up to the phenylalanine, the CDR3 has a length of 18 residues. Of the read, only the CDR3 DNA is kept; its 54 bases are in frame from base 1. At the junction V is shortened by 4 bases and J by 6 bases; bases outside the gene matches: 17. Library preparation was by the immunoSEQ multiplex PCR assay. In the authors' own workflow: A statistical classification framework was built for diagnosing cytomegalovirus status from the catalog of TCR beta chain sequences. Imported from immuneACCESS, the table was reduced by TCRdb to in-frame sequences with V and J called. These copies leave out some clones; in studies compared against another copy, an unresolved V gene accounts for under half, and the cause of the remainder is not known. Clone size and V and J calls were adopted from that table, with D and trimming inferred from the DNA. The sample table records 150,000 to 200,000 clones; 70% to 90% of these occur just once. The ten largest clones represent 2% to 2.5% of the sample.

Worth noting for this clone: Which antigen it targets is not known. Base qualities are not recorded, but no much larger clone differs from it by a single base.

Separate from the roughly 700-subject first cohort, the validation cohort of about 110 subjects was the group to which the donors belonged. The rearranged segments are TRBV4-1 and TRBJ2-7; 11 junctional bases match TRBD1. The clonotype comes from a man aged 25-45 years in good health and CMV-seropositive. What was sequenced was PBMCs. For the CDR3, the sequence is CASSRTPLGQGVRGEQYF. In nucleotide form, the sequence is TGCGCCAGCAGCCGTACACCTTTGGGACAGGGGGTTCGAGGCGAGCAGTACTTC.